The 19 T cell receptor beta chains presented below share a single source sample, sequenced in a study of blood T cells in healthy people across ages. Primers used in a second PCR of about 6 to 11 cycles were a sample-barcoded 5' primer and a J-beta primer mix. TCRdb re-analysed the 5' RACE reads in MiXCR, keeping a single row per CDR3 protein. Among about 1.4 million distinct CDR3 sequences, approximately 59% were seen once, and the ten largest hold 5.5% to 8%. The sample comprised blood. These receptors all come from a man aged 18 to 30 in good health.

This rearrangement joins TRBV12-3 or TRBV12-4 to TRBJ2-7; D not certain. The CDR3 runs to 15 residues. The ends were cut back, 3 bases at V and 2 bases at J, with 14 bases in the middle. The CDR3 loop reads CASSLVGLTTYEQYF. The CDR3 nucleotides are TGTGCCAGCAGTTTGGTAGGGCTTACGACCTACGAGCAGTACTTC.

The chain recombines TRBV4-2 with TRBJ2-3; D may be TRBD2 (5 bases). Germline loops: CDR1 LGHNA, CDR2 YNFKEQ. The CDR3 runs 14 residues. V dropped 4 bases and J dropped 2 bases, with 10 bases sitting between them. The CDR3 spells CASSPAGVTDTQYF. In DNA, the CDR3 is TGTGCCAGCAGCCCGGCGGGCGTCACAGATACGCAGTATTTT.

The chain uses TRBV6-2 or TRBV6-3 and TRBJ2-3, with TRBD2 matching 9 bases. This CDR3 has 16 residues. V lost 5 bases and J lost 7; bases outside the gene matches: 13. Germline V CDR1 and CDR2: MNHEY, SVGEGT. CDR3 sequence: CASSPLAGTFRNTQYF. CDR3 coding DNA: TGTGCCAGCAGTCCGCTAGCGGGGACGTTTCGAAATACGCAGTATTTT.

This sequence joins TRBV29-1 and TRBJ2-7, with no clear D. The length of the CDR3 is 14 residues. The germline V gene encodes CDR1 SQVTM and CDR2 ANQGSEA. Trimming left V 4 bases short and J 2 bases short, with 15 bases between. CDR3 residues: CSVAGTRATYEQYF. CDR3 nucleotides: TGCAGCGTTGCCGGCACACGCGCCACCTACGAGCAGTACTTC.

The chain combines TRBV6-1 with TRBJ2-2; 7 bases match TRBD2. Trimming took 6 bases from V and 3 from J; bases not matched to a gene: 4. Germline CDR1 and CDR2: MNHNS and SASEGT. This CDR3 has 14 amino acids. The CDR3 nucleotides read TGTGCCAGCAGACAGCGGGGCGACACCGGGGAGCTGTTTTTT. This codes for CASRQRGDTGELFF.

Worth noting for this clonotype: At one of its ends the junction is not consistent with the germline gene, which may arise from a read error. The genes are TRBV6-6 and TRBJ2-1, with D uncertain. The CDR3 extends over 12 amino acids. CDR1 is MNHNY, CDR2 SVGAGI, per germline (reference sequence). The CDR3 DNA follows: TGTGCCAGCACTAACCCCCCCAATGCGCAGTTCTTC. It translates to CASTNPPNAQFF.

The V and J genes are TRBV15 and TRBJ2-1, with 8 nucleotides matching TRBD2. The junction had 7 bases not matched to a gene; V was cut back by 8 bases and J by 1 base. The CDR3 is 15 residues long. Germline values: CDR1 LNHNV, CDR2 YYDKDF (reference sequence). CDR3 nucleotide sequence: TGTGCCACCTGCAAGACTAGCGAATCCTACAATGAGCAGTTCTTC. Protein product: CATCKTSESYNEQFF. The variable domain in full, with the rest retrieved from reference TRBV15 and TRBJ2-1, is DAMVIQNPRYQVTQFGKPVTLSCSQTLNHNVMYWYQQKSSQAPKLLFHYYDKDFNNEADTPDNFQSRRPNTSFCFLDIRSPGLGDTAMYLCATCKTSESYNEQFFGPGTRLTVL.

This chain joins TRBV7-9 and TRBJ1-5, with D unresolved. Trimming left V 1 base short and J 8 bases short, with 9 bases between. The CDR3 spans 13 residues. Germline CDR1 reads SEHNR; CDR2 reads FQNEAQ (reference sequence). The CDR3 spells CASSLGLPEPQHF. CDR3 in DNA: TGTGCCAGCAGCTTAGGGTTACCCGAGCCCCAGCATTTT.

The sample holds one count of this clonotype. The V and J genes are TRBV3-1 and TRBJ2-5; D is uncertain. CDR1 and CDR2 (germline): LGHDT, YNNKEL (reference sequence). Trimming stripped 0 bases from V and 2 bases from J, with 7 bases between. The CDR3 covers 14 residues. DNA of the CDR3: TGTGCCAGCAGCCAAGAGTTAGAGCAAGAGACCCAGTACTTC. This codes for CASSQELEQETQYF.

The table lists this clonotype with a few counts. This chain joins TRBV15 and TRBJ1-2, with unresolved D. The CDR3 loop spans 16 amino acids. The V gene lost 3 bases and the J gene lost 4 bases, with 18 bases spanning the gap. The germline V gene encodes CDR1 LNHNV and CDR2 YYDKDF (reference sequence). The CDR3 DNA is TGTGCCACCAGCAGCCCCGGGAGCCGTCCTCTCTATGGCTACACCTTC. Protein product: CATSSPGSRPLYGYTF.

There are a few counts of this clonotype. This chain joins TRBV12-3 or TRBV12-4 and TRBJ2-7, with TRBD1 matching over 8 bases. J was trimmed by 6 bases and V by 5 bases; bases with no gene match: 3. The CDR3 is 12 residues long. Here the CDR3 DNA reads TGTGCCAGCAGTCCGACAGGGGCCGAGCAGTACTTC. Translation gives CASSPTGAEQYF.

The CDR3 spells CASSFGAWELFF. The CDR3 DNA is TGTGCCAGCAGCTTTGGGGCGTGGGAGCTGTTTTTT. The chain combines TRBV7-9 with TRBJ2-2; tentatively, D is TRBD1 (5 bases). Trimming removed 3 bases at V and 9 bases at J, with 8 bases between. The CDR3 runs to 12 residues. Germline V CDR1 and CDR2: SEHNR, FQNEAQ (reference sequence).

The rearrangement links TRBV7-2 to TRBJ1-2; the D gene is possibly TRBD1 (5 bases). V was cut by 3 bases and J by 7 bases, with 18 bases left in between. The CDR3 consists of 15 residues. CDR1 and CDR2 from the germline V gene are SGHTA and FQGNSA. CDR3 sequence reads: CASSLGGRVELGYTF. CDR3 in DNA: TGTGCCAGCAGCTTGGGTGGCAGGGTGGAGCTTGGCTACACCTTC.

V is TRBV6-1 and J is TRBJ2-1; TRBD2 matches at 14 bases. V gave up 3 bases and J gave up 7 bases; unmatched junction bases: 5. The CDR3 extends over 16 amino acids. The germline CDR1 and CDR2 sequences are MNHNS and SASEGT. CDR3 nucleotide sequence: TGTGCCAGCAGTGAGTCGACTAGCGGGGGGGCGAATGAGCAGTTCTTC. Amino acids: CASSESTSGGANEQFF.

This sequence joins TRBV4-2 and TRBJ2-7, with D possibly being TRBD1 (7 bases). Trimming stripped 0 bases from V and 5 bases from J, with 17 bases between. Germline loops: CDR1 LGHNA, CDR2 YNFKEQ. The CDR3 has 16 amino acids. The CDR3 DNA reads TGTGCCAGCAGCCAAGATCATGGCCAGGGGGGCGACGAGCAGTACTTC. This translates into CASSQDHGQGGDEQYF.

This chain uses TRBV4-1 with TRBJ1-1; D gene unclear. The CDR3 loop spans 14 amino acids. CDR1 is MGHRA, CDR2 YSYEKL, per germline. Between the trimmed V and J ends, which lost 1 base and 5 bases, there was a span of 11 bases. Here the CDR3 reads CASSQGISGTEAFF. The CDR3 DNA follows: TGCGCCAGCAGCCAAGGTATCTCCGGGACTGAAGCTTTCTTT.

This rearrangement joins TRBV29-1 to TRBJ1-2; no clear D gene. The V end was cut by 0 bases, the J end by 1 base, with 0 bases between. This CDR3 is built from 11 residues. Germline assignment: CDR1 SQVTM and CDR2 ANQGSEA. The CDR3 region is CSVEDNYGYTF. CDR3 bases: TGCAGCGTTGAAGATAACTATGGCTACACCTTC. The entire variable domain, with the rest obtained from reference TRBV29-1 and TRBJ1-2, is as follows: SAVISQKPSRDICQRGTSLTIQCQVDSQVTMMFWYRQQPGQSLTLIATANQGSEATYESGFVIDKFPISRPNLTFSTLTVSNMSPEDSSIYLCSVEDNYGYTFGSGTRLTVV.

The V gene is TRBV12-3 or TRBV12-4, the J gene TRBJ2-7; possibly TRBD2 for D (5 bases). With 6 bases removed from V and 1 base from J, the gap between germline ends came to 16 bases. This CDR3 comprises 15 residues. CDR3 loop: CASRSRAGGSYEQYF. For the CDR3, the DNA is TGTGCCAGCAGATCTAGGGCGGGCGGATCCTACGAGCAGTACTTC.

There are a few counts of this clonotype. The rearrangement uses TRBV10-3 and TRBJ2-7; 10 bases align to TRBD1. Looked up from germline, CDR1 is ENHRY and CDR2 is SYGVKD. The CDR3 is 18 residues long. The V gene end was trimmed by 4 bases and the J gene end by 3 bases; junction bases not matched to a gene: 15. This chain's CDR3 is CAISVPGSGTGDFYEQYF. DNA for the CDR3: TGTGCCATCAGTGTGCCGGGTTCCGGGACAGGGGACTTCTACGAGCAGTACTTC.